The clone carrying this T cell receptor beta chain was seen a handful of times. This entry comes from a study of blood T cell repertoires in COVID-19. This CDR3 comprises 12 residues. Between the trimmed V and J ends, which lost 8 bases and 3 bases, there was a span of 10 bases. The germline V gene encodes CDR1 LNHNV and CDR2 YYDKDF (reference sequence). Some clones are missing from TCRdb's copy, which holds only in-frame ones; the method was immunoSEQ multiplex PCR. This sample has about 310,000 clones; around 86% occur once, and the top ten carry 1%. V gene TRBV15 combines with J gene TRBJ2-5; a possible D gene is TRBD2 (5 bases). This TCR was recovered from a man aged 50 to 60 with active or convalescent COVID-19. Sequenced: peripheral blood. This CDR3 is CATGGWKETQYF. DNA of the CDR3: TGTGCCACCGGAGGATGGAAAGAGACCCAGTACTTC.